This paragraph reports one T cell receptor (beta chain). Clones were read by immunoSEQ multiplex PCR, and TCRdb kept only the in-frame ones, dropping some. Of more than 95,000 clones listed, about four fifths were seen once; the top ten hold roughly 29%. This record belongs to a study of blood T cell repertoires in COVID-19. Across the whole study: COVID-19 samples collected from the United States, Italy and Spain covered acute and convalescent phases.

Germline assignment: CDR1 KGHDR and CDR2 SFDVKD. The V and J ends lost 2 bases and 5 bases respectively, with 14 bases between them. This CDR3 comprises 15 residues. The receptor comes from a man between 60 and 70 years old with acute or convalescent COVID-19. The V gene is TRBV24-1, the J gene TRBJ1-1; TRBD1 is a possible D gene (6 bases). The sample was peripheral blood. In DNA, the CDR3 is TGTGCCACCAGTGATTGGCCGACAGGTGGAACTGAAGCTTTCTTT. Its translation: CATSDWPTGGTEAFF.